This entry is about one TCR beta chain. This specimen belongs to a study of blood T cell repertoires in COVID-19. The wider study: Collection of acute and convalescent COVID-19 samples took place in the United States, Italy and Spain.

Assay used: immunoSEQ multiplex PCR; TCRdb lists only in-frame clones, some missing. The sample lists 150,000 or so clones; 70% to 90% were seen once. The clonotype comes from a middle-aged man who had recovered from COVID-19. Sequenced material: peripheral blood.

The CDR3 is CASRERARYQETQYF. Here the CDR3 DNA reads TGTGCCAGCAGAGAGCGGGCTAGGTACCAAGAGACCCAGTACTTC. This chain joins TRBV27 and TRBJ2-5, with a weak D call TRBD2 (6 bases). The CDR3 loop spans 15 amino acids. Trimming pared 6 bases from V and 0 bases from J, leaving 14 bases between. Germline CDR1 and CDR2: MNHEY and SMNVEV (reference sequence).